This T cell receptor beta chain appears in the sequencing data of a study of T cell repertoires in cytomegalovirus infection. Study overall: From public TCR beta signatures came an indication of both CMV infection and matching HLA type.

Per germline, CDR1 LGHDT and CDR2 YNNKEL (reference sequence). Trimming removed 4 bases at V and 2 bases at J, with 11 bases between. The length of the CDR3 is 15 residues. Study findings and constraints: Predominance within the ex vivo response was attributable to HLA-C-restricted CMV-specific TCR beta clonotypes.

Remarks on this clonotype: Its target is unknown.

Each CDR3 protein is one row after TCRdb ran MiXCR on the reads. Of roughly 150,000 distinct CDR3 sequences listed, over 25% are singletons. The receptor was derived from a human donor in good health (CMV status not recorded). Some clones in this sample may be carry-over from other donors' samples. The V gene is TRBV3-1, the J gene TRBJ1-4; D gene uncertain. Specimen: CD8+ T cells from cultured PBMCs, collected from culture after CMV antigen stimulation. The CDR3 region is CASSRARATNEKLFF. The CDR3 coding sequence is TGTGCCAGCAGCCGGGCGAGGGCGACTAATGAAAAACTGTTTTTT.